The TCR beta chain described here comes from a study of persistence of HIV-infected CD4 T cells. General study points: CMV- and Gag-responding cells had lower TCRbeta richness than CD3/CD28-responding cells.

Anti-CD3/anti-CD28 beads served as a nonspecific positive control stimulus. Responding CD4+ T cells were sorted by upregulation of both CD40 ligand and CD69. The libraries were made with immunoSEQ version 4 in survey mode. Genomic DNA was diluted to around 10 ng/uL, up to roughly 1 ug per sample. The assay was immunoSEQ multiplex PCR, and TCRdb's table has in-frame clones only and misses some. Of over 35,000 clones listed, approximately 90% are singletons. Details on this clone: Its antigen is unidentified.

The CDR3 loop spans 14 amino acids. Per the germline V gene, CDR1 is SGHDN and CDR2 is FVKESK. V lost 3 bases, J lost 4 bases, and 4 bases stayed unmatched. The V gene is TRBV14, the J gene TRBJ2-3; 7 bases are shared with TRBD2. The source is an adult man with HIV who was CMV-seropositive. Material: CD4+ T cells sorted from PBMCs after approximately 20-hour stimulation, obtained from a patient who received antiretroviral therapy. The CDR3 bases are TGTGCCAGCAGCCAGAGACTAGCTGCAGATACGCAGTATTTT. Its translation: CASSQRLAADTQYF.